The sequence of this T cell receptor (beta chain) was determined in a study of identical twins. Addition of a universal primer site occurred through template switching, and cDNA carried unique molecular identifiers. MiXCR, run by TCRdb on the 5' RACE reads, gives a single entry per CDR3 protein. The sample lists hundreds of thousands of distinct CDR3 sequences; roughly 12% were seen once. The CDR3 length is 17 residues. The germline V gene has CDR1 SGHVS and CDR2 FQNEAQ. V was cut by 2 bases and J by 0 bases, with 15 bases left in between. This clonotype appeared a few times. A further study also used this sample, focusing on yellow fever vaccine responses in identical twins.

This sequence originates from a woman between 18 and 29 years old in good health. Sequencing input: PBMCs. The genes are TRBV7-8 and TRBJ2-3; D is possibly TRBD2 (5 bases). The CDR3 DNA reads TGTGCCAGCAGCTTATTGGCGCGGGTCACTAGCACAGATACGCAGTATTTT. Its protein product is CASSLLARVTSTDTQYF.